This TCR beta chain was recorded in a study of blood T cell repertoires in COVID-19. Study at large: COVID-19 samples collected from the United States, Italy and Spain covered acute and convalescent phases. In each case, the material was cDNA or gDNA derived from T cells, B-cell-depleted T cells, or PBMCs.

Enrolled during active infection, Seattle patients were then followed longitudinally. The length of the CDR3 is 13 residues. Looked up from germline, CDR1 is SGHDN and CDR2 is FVKESK. Trimming removed 0 bases from V and 9 bases from J, with 9 bases in between. Libraries were prepared by immunoSEQ multiplex PCR; TCRdb keeps only in-frame clonotypes and omits some of them. In the table there are about 170,000 clones, 65% to 90% of which are singletons. This rearrangement joins TRBV14 to TRBJ2-1; a possible D gene is TRBD2 (5 bases). The TCR comes from a woman in her forties with COVID-19, enrolled during active disease. Material: peripheral blood. In DNA form, the CDR3 reads TGTGCCAGCAGCCAAGATCTTCGGGGTGAGCAGTTCTTC. Translation: CASSQDLRGEQFF.